This T cell receptor beta chain was profiled in a study of blood T cells in healthy people across ages. There are many counts of this clonotype. Next came a second PCR, run for roughly 7 to 12 cycles, which used a sample-barcoded 5' primer along with a J-beta primer mix. TCRdb ran MiXCR on the 5' RACE reads and lists one entry per CDR3 protein. This sample carries around 1.5 million distinct CDR3 sequences, approximately 42% of them seen once, and the ten largest clones take less than 8%. V lost 7 bases, J lost 0 bases, and 5 bases stayed unmatched. The CDR3 spans 14 residues. Germline CDR1 reads DFQATT; CDR2 reads SNEGSKA (reference sequence).

The sequencing sample was made of blood. This rearrangement joins TRBV20-1 to TRBJ2-1, with 8 bases aligning to TRBD2. The clonotype was recovered from a woman aged 18 to 35 in good health. Here the CDR3 DNA reads TGCAGTGTCAAGCGGGGGACCTCCTACAATGAGCAGTTCTTC. Its translation is CSVKRGTSYNEQFF.